This T cell receptor beta chain was recovered during a study of blood T cell repertoires in COVID-19. Only in-frame clones appear in the TCRdb table, and some are missing; sequencing was by immunoSEQ multiplex PCR. The sample lists roughly 150,000 clones, about 90% occurring once. A few counts support this clone. Other nucleotide sequences from this sample produce the same CDR3. This CDR3 is built from 14 residues. Germline V gene data show CDR1 as SGDLS and CDR2 as YYNGEE. Between the trimmed V and J ends, which lost 0 bases and 3 bases, there was a span of 10 bases. Sequenced: peripheral blood. The origin of this receptor is a man aged 55 to 69 with acute or convalescent COVID-19. The chain recombines TRBV9 with TRBJ2-7; possibly TRBD2 for D (5 bases). The CDR3 sequence: CASSVAGRDYEQYF. As DNA, the CDR3 is TGTGCCAGCAGCGTAGCTGGCCGGGACTACGAGCAGTACTTC.